Following are 30 T cell receptor beta chains from one sample sequenced in a study of immune cell composition in non-small cell lung cancer. Normal lung sampling was at least 3 cm from the tumour, as distant as possible. Profiling relied on immunoSEQ multiplex PCR, and the TCRdb table lists in-frame clones only, not all of them. Among about 6,100 clones, 71% were seen once, and the ten largest hold 5.8%. Sequencing was performed on non-adjacent lung tissue. The origin of the receptors is a human donor with non-small cell lung cancer.

This rearrangement joins TRBV7-3 to TRBJ2-3; D gene unclear. CDR1 SGHTA and CDR2 FQGTGA come from the germline V gene. V was cut by 5 bases and J by 1 base, with 7 bases left in between. The CDR3 runs 13 residues. CDR3 protein: CASSPQGTDTQYF. The CDR3 DNA reads TGTGCCAGCAGCCCCCAGGGCACAGATACGCAGTATTTT.

This clone has more than one count but fewer than ten. The chain recombines TRBV5-1 with TRBJ2-7, with 12 bases matching TRBD1. The CDR3 covers 16 residues. Germline-derived CDR1 and CDR2 are SGHRS and YFSETQ. V shed 3 bases and J 7 bases; nucleotides not matched to a gene: 11. The CDR3 is CASSWRPGQGAYEQYF. CDR3 in DNA: TGCGCCAGCAGCTGGCGACCGGGACAGGGGGCTTATGAGCAGTACTTC.

This sequence joins TRBV29-1 and TRBJ2-7, with a weak D call TRBD1 (6 bases). Germline-derived CDR1 and CDR2 are SQVTM and ANQGSEA. V was shortened by 3 bases and J by 6 bases, with 15 bases between the two germline ends. This CDR3 has 13 residues. The CDR3 loop reads CSVERDQGPEQYF. CDR3 nucleotide sequence: TGCAGCGTTGAGCGAGATCAGGGGCCCGAGCAGTACTTC.

The chain combines TRBV18 with TRBJ1-2; D is unresolved. Per the germline V gene, CDR1 is KGHSH and CDR2 is LQKENI. CDR3 size: 13 residues. Trimming removed 2 bases at V and 2 bases at J, with 6 bases between. This CDR3 is CASSPGENYGYTF. The CDR3 coding sequence is TGTGCCAGCTCACCAGGGGAGAACTATGGCTACACCTTC. The variable domain in full, completed from reference TRBV18 and TRBJ1-2, reads NAGVMQNPRHLVRRRGQEARLRCSPMKGHSHVYWYRQLPEEGLKFMVYLQKENIIDESGMPKERFSAEFPKEGPSILRIQQVVRGDSAAYFCASSPGENYGYTFGSGTRLTVV.

This clone has a handful of counts. V gene TRBV4-3 combines with J gene TRBJ2-1; 9 nucleotides agree with TRBD2. The CDR3 has 16 amino acids. Germline V lookup: CDR1 LGHNA, CDR2 YSLEER. The V and J ends lost 0 bases and 5 bases, in that order; junction bases with no gene match: 5. The CDR3 DNA sequence: TGCGCCAGCAGCCAAGATGGGCTAGCGGGGCACAATGAGCAGTTCTTC. Translating gives CASSQDGLAGHNEQFF.

In its sample, this clone was seen once. The genes are TRBV5-1 and TRBJ2-5; 8 positions agree with TRBD2. The CDR3 is made up of 16 amino acids. From germline, CDR1 is SGHRS and CDR2 YFSETQ. The trim removed 0 bases at V and 5 bases at J, leaving 9 bases unmatched. CDR3 DNA: TGCGCCAGCAGCTTGGGCCCGGGGGGGCCGCTGGAGACCCAGTACTTC. Translated, it gives CASSLGPGGPLETQYF.

This sequence joins TRBV28 and TRBJ1-6, with D uncertain. The CDR3 contains 14 residues. Germline V CDR1 and CDR2: MDHEN, SYDVKM. V lost 2 bases to trimming and J lost 10 bases, with 12 bases between them. The DNA of the CDR3 is TGTGCCAGCAGTTTAAGAGGAGTGTGGTCACCCCTCCACTTT. It codes for CASSLRGVWSPLHF.

This sequence joins TRBV27 and TRBJ1-5; 7 bases line up with TRBD1. V gave up 5 bases and J gave up 0 bases; unmatched junction bases: 4. Germline assignment: CDR1 MNHEY and CDR2 SMNVEV (reference sequence). The CDR3 has 15 residues. The CDR3 sequence is CASSKTGNSNQPQHF. The DNA for the CDR3 is TGTGCCAGCAGTAAGACAGGGAATAGCAATCAGCCCCAGCATTTT.

V gene TRBV10-3 combines with J gene TRBJ2-5; no clear D. Trimming cost V 0 bases and J 3 bases, with 8 bases left between them. Germline V CDR1 and CDR2: ENHRY, SYGVKD. The length of the CDR3 is 14 residues. The CDR3 coding sequence is TGTGCCATCAGTGAGTCGAGAGGAAAAGAGACCCAGTACTTC. As protein: CAISESRGKETQYF.

This chain connects TRBV4-3 to TRBJ2-6; 7 positions match TRBD2. The CDR3 sequence is 16 residues long. Germline V gene lookup returns CDR1 LGHNA and CDR2 YSLEER. The ends lost 3 bases at V and 3 bases at J; junction bases unmatched: 5. CDR3 DNA sequence: TGCGCCAGCAGCCAGGGAGGGAGGAGTGGGGCCAACGTCCTGACTTTC. It yields the protein CASSQGGRSGANVLTF.

The chain uses TRBV13 and TRBJ2-3; 14 bases fit TRBD2. This CDR3 spans 17 amino acids. Unmatched junction bases numbered 4, after V lost 5 bases and J lost 0 bases. Germline V gene lookup returns CDR1 PRHDT and CDR2 FYEKMQ (reference sequence). The DNA for the CDR3 is TGTGCCAGCAGCCTGGGACTAGCGGGGGCTAGCACAGATACGCAGTATTTT. Its protein product is CASSLGLAGASTDTQYF.

The V and J genes are TRBV6-6 and TRBJ2-7; tentatively, D is TRBD2 (6 bases). CDR1 and CDR2 (germline): MNHNY, SVGAGI (reference sequence). The ends were cut back, 5 bases at V and 1 base at J, with 9 bases in the middle. The CDR3 contains 13 residues. CDR3 protein: CASSAGTSYEQYF. The CDR3 DNA reads as TGTGCCAGCAGTGCGGGGACGTCCTACGAGCAGTACTTC.

The genes are TRBV9 and TRBJ2-3, with 9 positions matching TRBD1. There are 16 residues in the CDR3. Germline assignment: CDR1 SGDLS and CDR2 YYNGEE. Trimming removed 0 bases from V and 6 bases from J; junction bases left unmatched: 8. In DNA, the CDR3 is TGTGCCAGCAGCGTAGATAGGGACAGGGTGCTCGATACGCAGTATTTT. This codes for CASSVDRDRVLDTQYF.

This clone has more than one count but fewer than ten. The V call is TRBV7-8, the J call TRBJ2-2; unclear D gene. Trimming left V 5 bases short and J 5 bases short, with 9 bases between. The CDR3 sequence is 13 residues long. Looked up from germline, CDR1 is SGHVS and CDR2 is FQNEAQ. The CDR3 nucleotides read TGTGCCAGCAGCCTAGAACGGACCGGGGAGCTGTTTTTT. It translates to CASSLERTGELFF.

The rearrangement joins TRBV7-2 to TRBJ2-5; a possible D gene is TRBD1 (6 bases). CDR3 size: 15 residues. V dropped 2 bases and J dropped 4 bases, with 14 bases sitting between them. Germline CDR1 SGHTA, CDR2 FQGNSA. CDR3 sequence: CASSLTQYRVETQYF. Written as DNA, the CDR3 is TGTGCCAGCAGCTTAACTCAGTACAGGGTAGAGACCCAGTACTTC.

Sample share makes this clone large (0.1 to 1%). The CDR3 spells CASSEQLAEGSNEQFF. CDR3 coding DNA: TGTGCCAGCAGTGAGCAACTAGCGGAAGGAAGCAATGAGCAGTTCTTC. This chain uses TRBV2 with TRBJ2-1; 8 bases fit TRBD2. Germline CDR1 reads SNHLY; CDR2 reads FYNNEI. The trim removed 3 bases at V and 6 bases at J, leaving 10 bases unmatched. This CDR3 region has 16 residues.

J is TRBJ2-7 and V is TRBV5-6, with a weak D call TRBD1 (5 bases). This CDR3 contains 15 residues. The germline V gene has CDR1 SGHDT and CDR2 YYEEEE. Between the trimmed V and J ends, which lost 1 base and 0 bases, there was a span of 11 bases. The CDR3 DNA sequence: TGTGCCAGCAGCTTGAGGGGTACAGTCTCCTACGAGCAGTACTTC. Translation gives CASSLRGTVSYEQYF.

V and J are TRBV19 and TRBJ1-2, with 10 nucleotides matching TRBD1. The V gene's germline CDR1 is LNHDA and CDR2 SQIVND (reference sequence). This CDR3 is built from 18 residues. After removal of 6 bases from V and 2 bases from J, the junction contained 15 bases not matched to a gene. The CDR3 sequence: CASRRLRQGAAENYGYTF. The DNA for the CDR3 is TGTGCCAGTAGGCGACTAAGACAGGGGGCAGCAGAAAACTATGGCTACACCTTC.

V is TRBV29-1 and J is TRBJ2-7, with D tentatively TRBD1 (5 bases). The CDR3 consists of 12 residues. CDR1 and CDR2 (germline): SQVTM, ANQGSEA. Trimming removed 3 bases at V and 2 bases at J, with 8 bases between. CDR3 sequence reads: CSVEAGPYEQYF. For the CDR3, the DNA is TGCAGCGTTGAGGCAGGGCCCTACGAGCAGTACTTC.

Points on this clone: One end of the junction varies from germline; a read error may be responsible. The genes are TRBV7-7 and TRBJ2-1; perhaps TRBD1 as D (6 bases). The CDR3 has 15 amino acids. Germline-derived CDR1 and CDR2 are SSHAT and FNYEAQ (reference sequence). CDR3 sequence reads: CASSLAGTTYNEQFF. DNA of the CDR3: TGTGCCAGCAGCCTAGCCGGGACAACCTACAATGAGCAGTTCTTC.

On this clone itself: One junction end disagrees with the germline gene, perhaps due to a read error. The rearrangement uses TRBV5-1 and TRBJ2-5; D possibly corresponds to TRBD1 (5 bases). Germline CDR1 is SGHRS and CDR2 is YFSETQ. CDR3 size: 15 residues. In DNA form, the CDR3 reads TGCGCCAGCAGCTATGGACATTTAGGGGAAGAGGCCCAGTACTTC. Protein sequence: CASSYGHLGEEAQYF.

V gene TRBV6-4 combines with J gene TRBJ2-5, with 11 bases aligning to TRBD1. This CDR3 spans 15 amino acids. Germline lookup yields CDR1 MRHNA and CDR2 SNTAGT. Trimming cost V 6 bases and J 5 bases; bases outside gene matches: 8. The CDR3 spells CASSTGTGGAETQYF. In DNA form, the CDR3 reads TGTGCCAGCAGCACCGGGACAGGGGGTGCGGAGACCCAGTACTTC.

This clone appeared a few times. The chain employs TRBV7-3 and TRBJ2-1; a weak D match, TRBD2 (6 bases). Germline V gene data show CDR1 as SGHTA and CDR2 as FQGTGA. The CDR3 totals 14 residues. Between the trimmed V and J ends, which lost 5 bases and 3 bases, there was a span of 11 bases. CDR3 protein: CASSLGTLYNEQFF. CDR3 DNA sequence: TGTGCCAGCAGCCTCGGGACTCTCTACAATGAGCAGTTCTTC.

The gene calls are TRBV28 and TRBJ1-5; the D gene is possibly TRBD1 (6 bases). Germline-derived CDR1 and CDR2 are MDHEN and SYDVKM. Deletions cut 3 bases from V and 9 bases from J, with 15 bases between. There are 14 residues in the CDR3. CDR3 nucleotides: TGTGCCAGCAGTTTGGTGGGGGCCCAATGGCCCCAGCATTTT. It encodes CASSLVGAQWPQHF.

This clone appeared a few times. The chain carries TRBV7-6 and TRBJ2-2, with 9 bases identical to TRBD2. Germline V CDR1 and CDR2: SGHVS, FNYEAQ. The CDR3 runs to 17 residues. With V trimmed by 4 bases and J by 3 bases, 9 bases remained unmatched. In DNA form, the CDR3 reads TGTGCCAGCAGCTCAAGGGAGCGGGAGGTCGACACCGGGGAGCTGTTTTTT. Its protein product is CASSSREREVDTGELFF. The full variable domain, in which reference TRBV7-6 and TRBJ2-2 provide the parts outside the CDR3, is GAGVSQSPRYKVTKRGQDVALRCDPISGHVSLYWYRQALGQGPEFLTYFNYEAQQDKSGLPNDRFSAERPEGSISTLTIQRTEQRDSAMYRCASSSREREVDTGELFFGEGSRLTVL.

This rearrangement joins TRBV7-2 to TRBJ2-5; TRBD2 matches at 9 bases. Germline assignment: CDR1 SGHTA and CDR2 FQGNSA. The CDR3 consists of 16 residues. V lost 1 base to trimming and J lost 5 bases; unmatched junction nucleotides: 8. CDR3 nucleotide sequence: TGTGCCAGCAGCTTAGTCTCGCGGGGGGGCCGGGAGACCCAGTACTTC. Amino acid sequence: CASSLVSRGGRETQYF.

The chain has TRBV5-4 and TRBJ1-4; D remains unclear. With 0 bases removed from V and 7 bases from J, the gap between germline ends came to 10 bases. The CDR3 totals 14 residues. Germline lookup yields CDR1 SGHNT and CDR2 YYREEE (reference sequence). In nucleotides, the CDR3 is TGTGCCAGCAGCTTGGGAGGGAGACGTGAAAAACTGTTTTTT. Translated: CASSLGGRREKLFF. The whole variable domain, remainder taken from reference TRBV5-4 and TRBJ1-4, is ETGVTQSPTHLIKTRGQQVTLRCSSQSGHNTVSWYQQALGQGPQFIFQYYREEENGRGNFPPRFSGLQFPNYSSELNVNALELDDSALYLCASSLGGRREKLFFGSGTQLSVL.

V and J are TRBV7-9 and TRBJ2-2, with D unresolved. The V end was cut by 5 bases, the J end by 1 base, with 14 bases between. CDR3 length: 16 residues. Germline V CDR1 and CDR2: SEHNR, FQNEAQ (reference sequence). Here the CDR3 reads CASSPQVPLNTGELFF. CDR3 sequence (DNA): TGTGCCAGCAGCCCCCAGGTGCCTTTGAACACCGGGGAGCTGTTTTTT.

The chain links TRBV7-9 to TRBJ2-7; the match to TRBD2 covers 7 bases. CDR3 length: 14 residues. Looked up from germline, CDR1 is SEHNR and CDR2 is FQNEAQ (reference sequence). V was pared by 6 bases and J by 7 bases, with 12 bases of the junction left unmatched. CDR3 residues: CASRPRGGGQEQYF. The CDR3 DNA sequence: TGTGCCAGCAGACCAAGGGGCGGGGGTCAAGAGCAGTACTTC. The variable domain in full, completed from reference TRBV7-9 and TRBJ2-7, reads DTGVSQNPRHKITKRGQNVTFRCDPISEHNRLYWYRQTLGQGPEFLTYFQNEAQLEKSRLLSDRFSAERPKGSFSTLEIQRTEQGDSAMYLCASRPRGGGQEQYFGPGTRLTVT.

The chain couples TRBV6-5 to TRBJ2-7; 7 bases are shared with TRBD2. Germline V gene data show CDR1 as MNHEY and CDR2 as SVGAGI. The V gene end was trimmed by 4 bases and the J gene end by 6 bases; junction bases not matched to a gene: 15. This CDR3 is built from 16 residues. The CDR3 region is CASSFRTSGWGSEQYF. The CDR3, as DNA: TGTGCCAGCAGTTTCCGGACTAGTGGGTGGGGAAGCGAGCAGTACTTC.